This T cell receptor (beta chain) was sequenced for a study of CD8+ T cells in alopecia areata. Study at large: At a dose of 5 to 10 mg twice daily, oral tofacitinib was given to treated patients. Broader study findings: Besides other cells, scalp samples also yield sequences of resident alphabeta T cells from normal skin.

The sequencing template was cDNA reverse transcribed from extracted RNA. The assay was immunoSEQ multiplex PCR, and TCRdb's table has in-frame clones only and misses some. The sample comprises 150,000 or so clones, about 89% of which are singletons, and about 14% rests with the top ten. About this clone: Antigen: not known.

The CDR3 has 16 amino acids. The ends lost 0 bases at V and 5 bases at J; junction bases unmatched: 8. Per the germline V gene, CDR1 is SGHRS and CDR2 is YFSETQ. The chain joins TRBV5-1 to TRBJ2-5; 9 bases line up with TRBD1. Sequences were derived from CD8+ T cells sorted from blood, sampled at week 0. This sequence was found in a human donor with alopecia areata. The CDR3 nucleotides are TGCGCCAGCAGCTTGGGATGGACAGGGGCTGGGGAGACCCAGTACTTC. Amino acid sequence: CASSLGWTGAGETQYF. Together with reference TRBV5-1 and TRBJ2-5, the CDR3 gives the full variable domain: KAGVTQTPRYLIKTRGQQVTLSCSPISGHRSVSWYQQTPGQGLQFLFEYFSETQRNKGNFPGRFSGRQFSNSRSEMNVSTLELGDSALYLCASSLGWTGAGETQYFGPGTRLLVL.